This T cell receptor beta chain was obtained from a study of T cells in Graves' hyperthyroidism and ophthalmopathy. Graves' hyperthyroidism qualified as stable when ophthalmopathy did not progress within 18 months. This clonotype has ten or more counts. No antigen is known for it. The source material, RNA transcripts, was used to amplify TCR beta CDR3 regions. HTBI primers were used for first-round RT-PCR of the TCR CDR3. TCRdb processed the multiplex PCR reads anew with MiXCR; each CDR3 protein has one entry. The sample lists some 440,000 distinct CDR3 sequences; around a sixth were seen once. Study-wide results and caveats: For ophthalmopathy, model prediction preceded onset by a median approximately 6 months.

Trimming shortened V by 6 bases and J by 6 bases, and 18 bases separated the two germline ends. CDR3 length equals 15 residues. Germline CDR1 reads MNHEY; CDR2 reads SMNVEV (reference sequence). The sequence was obtained from a woman younger than 35 with Graves' hyperthyroidism. The rearrangement uses TRBV27 and TRBJ2-1, with D tentatively TRBD1 (6 bases). The sample taken for sequencing was blood. The CDR3 region is CASSLRGQGGNEQFF. CDR3 nucleotide sequence: TGTGCCAGCAGCCTCAGGGGCCAAGGTGGCAATGAGCAGTTCTTC.